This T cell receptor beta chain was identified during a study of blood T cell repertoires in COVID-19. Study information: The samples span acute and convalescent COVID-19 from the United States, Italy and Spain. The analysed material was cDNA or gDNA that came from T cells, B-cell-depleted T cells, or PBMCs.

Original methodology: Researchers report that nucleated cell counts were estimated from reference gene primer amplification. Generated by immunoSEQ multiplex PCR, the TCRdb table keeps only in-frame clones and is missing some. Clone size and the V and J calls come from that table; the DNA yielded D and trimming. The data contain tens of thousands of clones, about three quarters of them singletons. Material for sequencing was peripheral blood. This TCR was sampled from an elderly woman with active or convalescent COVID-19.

This CDR3 is CAWNGAGRGEKLFF. The CDR3 nucleotides are TGTGCCTGGAATGGGGCAGGGAGGGGTGAAAAACTGTTTTTT. The chain recombines TRBV30 with TRBJ1-4; D is possibly TRBD1 (5 bases). Germline-derived CDR1 and CDR2 are GTSNPN and SVGIG (reference sequence). The germline V and J ends were trimmed by 4 bases and 7 bases, with 16 bases remaining between them. CDR3 length: 14 residues.